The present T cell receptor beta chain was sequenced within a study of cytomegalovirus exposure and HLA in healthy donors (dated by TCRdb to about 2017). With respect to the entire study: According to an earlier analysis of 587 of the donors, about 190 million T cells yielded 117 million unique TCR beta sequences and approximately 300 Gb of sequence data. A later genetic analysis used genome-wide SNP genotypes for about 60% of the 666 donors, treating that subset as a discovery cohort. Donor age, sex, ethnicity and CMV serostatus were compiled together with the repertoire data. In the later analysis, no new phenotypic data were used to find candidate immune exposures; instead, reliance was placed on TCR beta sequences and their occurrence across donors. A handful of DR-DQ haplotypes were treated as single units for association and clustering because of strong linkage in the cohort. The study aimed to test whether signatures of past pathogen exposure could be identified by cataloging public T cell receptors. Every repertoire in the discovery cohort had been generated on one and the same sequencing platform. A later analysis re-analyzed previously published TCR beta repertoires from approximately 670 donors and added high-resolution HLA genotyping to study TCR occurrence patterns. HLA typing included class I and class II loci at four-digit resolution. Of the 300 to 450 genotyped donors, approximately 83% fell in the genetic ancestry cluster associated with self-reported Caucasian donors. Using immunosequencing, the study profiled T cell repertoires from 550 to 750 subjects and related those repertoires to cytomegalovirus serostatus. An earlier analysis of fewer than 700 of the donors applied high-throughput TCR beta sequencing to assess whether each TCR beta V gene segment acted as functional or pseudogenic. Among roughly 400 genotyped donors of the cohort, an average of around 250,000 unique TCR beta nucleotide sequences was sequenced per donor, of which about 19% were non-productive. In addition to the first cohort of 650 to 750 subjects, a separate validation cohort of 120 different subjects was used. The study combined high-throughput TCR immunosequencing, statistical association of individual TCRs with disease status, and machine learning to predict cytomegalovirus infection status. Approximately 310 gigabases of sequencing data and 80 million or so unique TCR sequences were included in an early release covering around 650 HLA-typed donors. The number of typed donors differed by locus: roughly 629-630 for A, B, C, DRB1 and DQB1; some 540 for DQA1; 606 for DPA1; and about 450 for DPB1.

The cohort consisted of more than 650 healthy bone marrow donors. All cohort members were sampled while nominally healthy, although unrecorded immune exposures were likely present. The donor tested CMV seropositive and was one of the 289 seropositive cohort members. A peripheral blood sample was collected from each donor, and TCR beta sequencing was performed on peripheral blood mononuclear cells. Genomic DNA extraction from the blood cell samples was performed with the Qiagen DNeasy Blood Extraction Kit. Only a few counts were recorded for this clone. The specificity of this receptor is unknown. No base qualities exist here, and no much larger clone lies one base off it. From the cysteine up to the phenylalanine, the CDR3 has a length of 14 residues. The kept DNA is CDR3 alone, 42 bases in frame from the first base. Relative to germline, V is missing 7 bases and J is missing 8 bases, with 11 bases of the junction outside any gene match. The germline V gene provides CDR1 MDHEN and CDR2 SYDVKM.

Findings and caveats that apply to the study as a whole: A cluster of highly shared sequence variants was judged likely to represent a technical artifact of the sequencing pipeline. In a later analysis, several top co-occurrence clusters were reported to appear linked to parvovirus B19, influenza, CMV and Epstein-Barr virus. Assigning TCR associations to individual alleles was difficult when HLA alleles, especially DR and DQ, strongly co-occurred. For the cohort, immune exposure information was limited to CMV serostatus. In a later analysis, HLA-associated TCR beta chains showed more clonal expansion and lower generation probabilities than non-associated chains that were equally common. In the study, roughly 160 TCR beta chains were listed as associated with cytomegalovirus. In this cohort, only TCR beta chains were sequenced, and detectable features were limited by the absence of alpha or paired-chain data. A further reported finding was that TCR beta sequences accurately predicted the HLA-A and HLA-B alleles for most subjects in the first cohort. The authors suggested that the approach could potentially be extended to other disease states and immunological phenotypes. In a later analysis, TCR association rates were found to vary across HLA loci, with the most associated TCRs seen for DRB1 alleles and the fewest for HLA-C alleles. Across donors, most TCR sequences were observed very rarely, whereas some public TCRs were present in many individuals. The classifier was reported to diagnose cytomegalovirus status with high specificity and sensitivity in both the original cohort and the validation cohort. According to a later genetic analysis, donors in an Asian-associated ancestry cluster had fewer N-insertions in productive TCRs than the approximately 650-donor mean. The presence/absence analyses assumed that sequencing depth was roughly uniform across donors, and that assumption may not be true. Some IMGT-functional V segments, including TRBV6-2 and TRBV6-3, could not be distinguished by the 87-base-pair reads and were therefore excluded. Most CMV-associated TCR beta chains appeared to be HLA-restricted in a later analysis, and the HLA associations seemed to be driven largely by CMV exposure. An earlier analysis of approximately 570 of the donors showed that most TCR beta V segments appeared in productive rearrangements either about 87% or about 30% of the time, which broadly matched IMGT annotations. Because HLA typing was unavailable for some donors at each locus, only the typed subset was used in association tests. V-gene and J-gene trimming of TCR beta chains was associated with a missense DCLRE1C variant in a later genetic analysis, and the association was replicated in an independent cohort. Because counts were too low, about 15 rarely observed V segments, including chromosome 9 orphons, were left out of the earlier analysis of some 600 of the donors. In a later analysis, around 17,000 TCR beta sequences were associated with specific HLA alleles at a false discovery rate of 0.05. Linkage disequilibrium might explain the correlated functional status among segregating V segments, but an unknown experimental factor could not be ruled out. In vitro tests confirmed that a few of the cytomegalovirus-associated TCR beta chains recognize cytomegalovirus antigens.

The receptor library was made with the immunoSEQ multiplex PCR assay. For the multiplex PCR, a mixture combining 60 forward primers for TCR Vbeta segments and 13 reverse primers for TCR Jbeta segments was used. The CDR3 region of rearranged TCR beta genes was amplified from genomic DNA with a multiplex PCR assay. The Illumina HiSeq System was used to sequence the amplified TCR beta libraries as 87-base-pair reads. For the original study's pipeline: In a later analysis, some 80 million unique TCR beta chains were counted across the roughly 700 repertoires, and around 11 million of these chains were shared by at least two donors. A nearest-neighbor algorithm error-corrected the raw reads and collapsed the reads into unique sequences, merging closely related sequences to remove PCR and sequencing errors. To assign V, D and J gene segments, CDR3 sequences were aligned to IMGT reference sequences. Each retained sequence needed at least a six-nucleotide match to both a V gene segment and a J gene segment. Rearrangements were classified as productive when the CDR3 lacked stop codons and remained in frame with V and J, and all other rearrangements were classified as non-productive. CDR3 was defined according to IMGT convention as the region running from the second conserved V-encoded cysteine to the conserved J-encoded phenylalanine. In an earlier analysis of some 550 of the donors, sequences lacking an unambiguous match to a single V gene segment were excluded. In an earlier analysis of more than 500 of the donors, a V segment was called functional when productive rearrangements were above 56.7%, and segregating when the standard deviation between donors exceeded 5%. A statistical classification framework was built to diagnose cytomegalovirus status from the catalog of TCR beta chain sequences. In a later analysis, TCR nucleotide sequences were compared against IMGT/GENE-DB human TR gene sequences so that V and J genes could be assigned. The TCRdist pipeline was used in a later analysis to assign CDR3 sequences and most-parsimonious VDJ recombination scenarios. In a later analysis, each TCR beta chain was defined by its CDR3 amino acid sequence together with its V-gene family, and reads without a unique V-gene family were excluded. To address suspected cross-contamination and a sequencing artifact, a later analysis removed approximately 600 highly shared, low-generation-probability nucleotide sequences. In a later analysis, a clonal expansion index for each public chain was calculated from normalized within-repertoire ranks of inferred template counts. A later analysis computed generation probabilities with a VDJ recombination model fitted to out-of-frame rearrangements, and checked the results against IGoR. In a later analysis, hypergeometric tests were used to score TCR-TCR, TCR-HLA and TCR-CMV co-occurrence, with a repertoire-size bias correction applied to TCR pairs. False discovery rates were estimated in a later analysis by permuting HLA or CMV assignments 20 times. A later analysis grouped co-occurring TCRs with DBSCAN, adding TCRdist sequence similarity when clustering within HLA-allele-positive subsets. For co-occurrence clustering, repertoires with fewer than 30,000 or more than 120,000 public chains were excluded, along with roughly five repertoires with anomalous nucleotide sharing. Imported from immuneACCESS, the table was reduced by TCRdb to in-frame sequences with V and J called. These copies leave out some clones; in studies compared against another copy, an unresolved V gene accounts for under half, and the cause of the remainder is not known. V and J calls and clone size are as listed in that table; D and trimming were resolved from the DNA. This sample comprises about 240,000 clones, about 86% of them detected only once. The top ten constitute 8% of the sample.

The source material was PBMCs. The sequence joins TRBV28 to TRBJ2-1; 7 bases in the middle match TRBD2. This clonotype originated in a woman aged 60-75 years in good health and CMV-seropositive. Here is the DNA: TGTGCCAGCACCACGCCTGGACTAGTCGATGAGCAGTTCTTC. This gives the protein CASTTPGLVDEQFF. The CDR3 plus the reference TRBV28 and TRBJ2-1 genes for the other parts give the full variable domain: DVKVTQSSRYLVKRTGEKVFLECVQDMDHENMFWYRQDPGLGLRLIYFSYDVKMKEKGDIPEGYSVSREKKERFSLILESASTNQTSMYLCASTTPGLVDEQFFGPGTRLTVL.